Detailed here is one T cell receptor (beta chain). Its antigen is unknown. This sample is drawn from a study of OX40 agonist ivuxolimab in advanced cancers. Turning to the study itself: Cohort: around 86% men, mean age around 55, aged about 23 to 80. Partial responses occurred in Three dose-escalation patients, one with hepatocellular carcinoma and two with cutaneous melanoma.

Assay used: immunoSEQ multiplex PCR; TCRdb lists only in-frame clones, some missing. The sample lists under 45,000 clones, around 83% occurring once. The germline gives CDR1 SNHLY, CDR2 FYNNEI. This CDR3 spans 15 amino acids. Trimming stripped 3 bases from V and 4 bases from J, with 13 bases between. Broader study findings: Some nonresponders likewise displayed low normalized T-cell clonal expansion. Average numbers of expanded clones were greater in CD8+ T cells than in CD4+.

The specimen comprised CD4+ or CD8+ T cells sorted from blood, sampled in a trial of the OX40 agonist ivuxolimab. The V call is TRBV2, the J call TRBJ1-5; tentative D call: TRBD1 (6 bases). The sequence derives from an adult with an advanced solid tumor such as melanoma, head and neck, liver or kidney cancer. CDR3 sequence: CASSDGGQPNQPQHF. The CDR3 bases are TGTGCCAGCAGTGACGGCGGACAGCCTAATCAGCCCCAGCATTTT.